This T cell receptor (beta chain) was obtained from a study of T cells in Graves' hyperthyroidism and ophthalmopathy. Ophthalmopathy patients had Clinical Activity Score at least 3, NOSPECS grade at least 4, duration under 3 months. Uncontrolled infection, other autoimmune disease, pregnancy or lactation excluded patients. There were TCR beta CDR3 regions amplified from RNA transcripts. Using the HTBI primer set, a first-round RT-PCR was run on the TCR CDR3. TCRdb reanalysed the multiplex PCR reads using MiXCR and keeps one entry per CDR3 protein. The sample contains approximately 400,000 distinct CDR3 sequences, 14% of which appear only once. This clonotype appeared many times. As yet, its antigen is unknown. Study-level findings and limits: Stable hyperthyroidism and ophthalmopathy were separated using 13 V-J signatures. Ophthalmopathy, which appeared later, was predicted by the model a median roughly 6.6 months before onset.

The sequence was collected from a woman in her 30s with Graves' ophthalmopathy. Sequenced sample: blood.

The CDR3 reads CASSQGRSGFNQPQHF. Written as DNA, the CDR3 is TGTGCCAGCAGCCAAGGTCGCTCGGGGTTCAATCAGCCCCAGCATTTT. The genes are TRBV3-1 and TRBJ1-5; D is undetermined. CDR1 is LGHDT and CDR2 is YNNKEL in the germline V gene (reference sequence). The CDR3 contains 16 residues. V was pared by 1 base and J by 3 bases, with 13 bases between.